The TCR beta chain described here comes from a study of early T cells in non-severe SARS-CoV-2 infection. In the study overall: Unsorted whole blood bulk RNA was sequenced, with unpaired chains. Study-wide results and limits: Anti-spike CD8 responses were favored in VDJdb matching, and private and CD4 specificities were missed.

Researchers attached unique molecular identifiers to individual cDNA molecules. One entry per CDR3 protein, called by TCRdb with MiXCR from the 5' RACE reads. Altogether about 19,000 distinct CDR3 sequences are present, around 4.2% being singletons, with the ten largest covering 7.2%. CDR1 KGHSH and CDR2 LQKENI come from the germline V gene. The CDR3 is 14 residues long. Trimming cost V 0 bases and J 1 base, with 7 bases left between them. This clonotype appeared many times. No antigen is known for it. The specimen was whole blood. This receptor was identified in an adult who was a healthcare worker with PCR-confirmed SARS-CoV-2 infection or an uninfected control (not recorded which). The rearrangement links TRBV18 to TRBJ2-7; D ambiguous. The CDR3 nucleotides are TGTGCCAGCTCACCACCGTCAGAATCCTACGAGCAGTACTTC. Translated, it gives CASSPPSESYEQYF.